The 18 T cell receptor beta chains listed next were all sequenced from one sample in a study of cytomegalovirus exposure and HLA in healthy donors. The PCR ran on 60 Vbeta and 13 Jbeta primers. Using immunoSEQ multiplex PCR, the repertoire was profiled, and TCRdb retains in-frame clones only, with some absent. This sample yields 120,000 to 150,000 clones, of which 80% are seen a single time; around 4.9% belongs to the top ten. Sequencing was done on a sample of PBMCs. These receptors were obtained from a male donor in good health and CMV-seronegative.

This clone was seen more than once but under ten times. J is TRBJ1-1 and V is TRBV7-6, with D uncertain. V lost 4 bases and J 0 bases, leaving 9 bases between the germline ends. From germline, CDR1 is SGHVS and CDR2 FNYEAQ. This CDR3 spans 14 amino acids. CDR3 in DNA: TGTGCCAGCAGCTATAGTCTCTTGAACACTGAAGCTTTCTTT. It specifies CASSYSLLNTEAFF.

The chain links TRBV11-2 to TRBJ1-1; 9 positions match TRBD1. Germline V gene data show CDR1 as SGHAT and CDR2 as FQNNGV. CDR3 length equals 13 residues. The V and J ends lost 5 bases and 13 bases, in that order; junction bases with no gene match: 11. Here the CDR3 DNA reads TGTGCCAGCAGCCCAGGGACAGGGTGGAGAGGTTTCTTT. This codes for CASSPGTGWRGFF. Full variable domain (outside the CDR3, taken from reference TRBV11-2 and TRBJ1-1): EAGVAQSPRYKIIEKRQSVAFWCNPISGHATLYWYQQILGQGPKLLIQFQNNGVVDDSQLPKDRFSAERLKGVDSTLKIQPAKLEDSAVYLCASSPGTGWRGFFGQGTRLTVV.

V and J are TRBV10-3 and TRBJ2-3, with 12 bases identical to TRBD1. The V gene's germline CDR1 is ENHRY and CDR2 SYGVKD. This CDR3 is 15 amino acids long. V shed 10 bases and J 6 bases; nucleotides not matched to a gene: 11. CDR3 amino acids: CATGTGGEVSDTQYF. The CDR3 DNA reads TGTGCCACCGGGACAGGGGGCGAGGTTTCGGATACGCAGTATTTT.

This sequence joins TRBV5-6 and TRBJ2-7, with 7 bases identical to TRBD2. CDR1 is SGHDT, CDR2 YYEEEE, per germline. J gave up 3 bases and V 5 bases, and 5 bases lay outside the gene matches. The CDR3 runs 13 residues. CDR3 sequence reads: CASRPGGGYEQYF. CDR3 DNA sequence: TGTGCCAGCAGACCGGGGGGAGGCTACGAGCAGTACTTC.

V and J are TRBV5-4 and TRBJ2-7; maybe TRBD1 (5 bases). CDR1 and CDR2 from the germline V gene are SGHNT and YYREEE (reference sequence). The CDR3 is made up of 13 amino acids. V lost 0 bases and J lost 6, with 10 bases in between. CDR3 bases: TGTGCCAGCAGCTTGGAACCAGGGTCCGAGCAGTACTTC. Protein product: CASSLEPGSEQYF. Based on the CDR3 plus reference TRBV5-4 and TRBJ2-7, the full variable domain is ETGVTQSPTHLIKTRGQQVTLRCSSQSGHNTVSWYQQALGQGPQFIFQYYREEENGRGNFPPRFSGLQFPNYSSELNVNALELDDSALYLCASSLEPGSEQYFGPGTRLTVT.

The V gene is TRBV5-1, the J gene TRBJ1-1; possibly TRBD1 for D (6 bases). Germline CDR1 is SGHRS and CDR2 is YFSETQ. The CDR3 sequence is 12 residues long. Trimming removed 2 bases at V and 5 bases at J, with 7 bases between. Here the CDR3 reads CASSFQGTEAFF. The DNA of the CDR3 is TGCGCCAGCAGCTTCCAGGGGACTGAAGCTTTCTTT.

The chain uses TRBV7-2 and TRBJ2-3; possible D gene TRBD2, 5 bases. V lost 3 bases and J 4 bases, leaving 17 bases between the germline ends. The CDR3 is 16 residues long. Looked up from germline, CDR1 is SGHTA and CDR2 is FQGNSA. Written as DNA, the CDR3 is TGTGCCAGCAGCTTTCGAGGCGGGCTGGTGGCAGATACGCAGTATTTT. The encoded protein is CASSFRGGLVADTQYF. Filled out from reference TRBV7-2 and TRBJ2-3, the complete variable domain reads GAGVSQSPSNKVTEKGKDVELRCDPISGHTALYWYRQSLGQGLEFLIYFQGNSAPDKSGLPSDRFSAERTGGSVSTLTIQRTQQEDSAVYLCASSFRGGLVADTQYFGPGTRLTVL.

This chain links TRBV14 with TRBJ1-2; D gene ambiguous. V was cut by 1 base and J by 0 bases, with 9 bases left in between. The CDR3 loop spans 15 amino acids. Germline loops: CDR1 SGHDN, CDR2 FVKESK. The CDR3 DNA is TGTGCCAGCAGCCAAGGTGGGAGAGCTAACTATGGCTACACCTTC. Amino acids: CASSQGGRANYGYTF.

This clone showed up just once. J is TRBJ1-4 and V is TRBV6-1; D call uncertain. V was trimmed by 7 bases and J by 4 bases, leaving 10 bases between them. CDR1 is MNHNS and CDR2 is SASEGT in the germline V gene. The CDR3 totals 13 residues. CDR3 protein: CASNPGLNEKLFF. DNA of the CDR3: TGTGCCAGCAATCCCGGTCTTAATGAAAAACTGTTTTTT.

This chain uses TRBV6-1 with TRBJ1-6; D ambiguous. Germline CDR1 reads MNHNS; CDR2 reads SASEGT. V dropped 4 bases and J dropped 3 bases, with 13 bases sitting between them. This CDR3 comprises 16 residues. Here the CDR3 reads CASSVAGLVYNSPLHF. The CDR3 region has the DNA TGTGCCAGCAGTGTCGCGGGGTTAGTCTATAATTCACCCCTCCACTTT.

The chain combines TRBV4-1 with TRBJ2-1; 10 bases map to TRBD2. Trimming cost V 1 base and J 6 bases; bases outside gene matches: 12. This CDR3 is 18 amino acids long. Germline CDR1 and CDR2: MGHRA and YSYEKL. The chain's CDR3 is CASSQGEGSGGVRNEQFF. The DNA of the CDR3 is TGCGCCAGCAGCCAAGGCGAGGGGAGCGGGGGGGTTCGCAATGAGCAGTTCTTC.

The chain uses TRBV5-4 and TRBJ1-1; D possibly corresponds to TRBD1 (5 bases). Looked up from germline, CDR1 is SGHNT and CDR2 is YYREEE (reference sequence). Trimming pared 2 bases from V and 4 bases from J, leaving 15 bases between. This CDR3 is 15 amino acids long. CDR3: CASSLTGLYGTEAFF. As DNA, the CDR3 is TGTGCCAGCAGCTTAACGGGACTATACGGCACTGAAGCTTTCTTT.

This chain uses TRBV11-2 with TRBJ1-5, with D uncertain. The V and J ends lost 5 bases and 7 bases respectively, with 12 bases between them. This CDR3 contains 13 residues. CDR1 and CDR2 from the germline V gene are SGHAT and FQNNGV. Here the CDR3 DNA reads TGTGCCAGCAGCCAGGACCAGCGGCAGCCCCAGCATTTT. This gives the protein CASSQDQRQPQHF.

The chain couples TRBV9 to TRBJ2-7, with D perhaps matching TRBD2 (5 bases). V was shortened by 2 bases and J by 4 bases, with 16 bases between the two germline ends. The CDR3 length is 15 residues. Germline V gene sequence: CDR1 SGDLS, CDR2 YYNGEE. The CDR3 reads CASSVGSGPFYEQYF. Here the CDR3 DNA reads TGTGCCAGCAGCGTGGGCAGCGGCCCCTTTTACGAGCAGTACTTC. Filled out from reference TRBV9 and TRBJ2-7, the complete variable domain reads DSGVTQTPKHLITATGQRVTLRCSPRSGDLSVYWYQQSLDQGLQFLIQYYNGEERAKGNILERFSAQQFPDLHSELNLSSLELGDSALYFCASSVGSGPFYEQYFGPGTRLTVT.

The chain links TRBV10-3 to TRBJ2-6, with 7 bases matching TRBD1. The trim removed 6 bases at V and 4 bases at J, leaving 6 bases unmatched. Germline V CDR1 and CDR2: ENHRY, SYGVKD. The CDR3 spans 15 residues. CDR3 nucleotides: TGTGCCATCAGCGGAACAGGGGCGGGGGCCAACGTCCTGACTTTC. As protein: CAISGTGAGANVLTF.

This clone was seen a single time. This chain uses TRBV30 with TRBJ1-2, with 11 bases fitting TRBD1. This CDR3 has 16 amino acids. Trimming cost V 3 bases and J 4 bases; bases outside gene matches: 10. Looked up from germline, CDR1 is GTSNPN and CDR2 is SVGIG (reference sequence). Here the CDR3 DNA reads TGTGCCTGGAGACCCAACGGGACAGGGGGATTCTATGGCTACACCTTC. Amino acid sequence: CAWRPNGTGGFYGYTF.

This clone was detected a few times. V usage is TRBV19 and J usage is TRBJ1-2; 8 bases line up with TRBD1. This CDR3 has 16 residues. In germline, CDR1 is LNHDA, CDR2 SQIVND (reference sequence). Trimming took 6 bases from V and 4 from J; bases not matched to a gene: 13. The CDR3 loop reads CASSSDPGQVLYGYTF. In DNA form, the CDR3 reads TGTGCCAGTAGCAGCGACCCGGGACAGGTACTCTATGGCTACACCTTC.

This clone was detected a few times. CDR3 nucleotides: TGCGCCAGCAGCTTGGCCCCAGGGGACACTGAAGCTTTCTTT. Protein: CASSLAPGDTEAFF. V is TRBV5-1 and J is TRBJ1-1; TRBD1 might be the D (6 bases). The CDR3 sequence is 14 residues long. Between the trimmed V and J ends, which lost 0 bases and 3 bases, there was a span of 9 bases. In germline, CDR1 is SGHRS, CDR2 YFSETQ. Using reference TRBV5-1 and TRBJ1-1 for the parts outside the CDR3, the full variable domain is KAGVTQTPRYLIKTRGQQVTLSCSPISGHRSVSWYQQTPGQGLQFLFEYFSETQRNKGNFPGRFSGRQFSNSRSEMNVSTLELGDSALYLCASSLAPGDTEAFFGQGTRLTVV.